Sequencing of this T cell receptor beta chain was carried out in a study of blood T cell repertoires in COVID-19. Across the study: COVID-19 samples collected from the United States, Italy and Spain covered acute and convalescent phases.

In germline, CDR1 is LNHDA, CDR2 SQIVND (reference sequence). The CDR3 contains 15 residues. V lost 6 bases and J lost 0, with 13 bases in between. Original processing methods: Amplification with reference gene primers provided the estimates of nucleated cell counts. Clones were sequenced by immunoSEQ multiplex PCR, and TCRdb holds only the in-frame ones, with some missing. The DNA gave D and trimming, while V, J and clone size come from that table. The top ten clones hold 4% to 6.5% of a sample with roughly 200,000 clones, roughly 82% of them seen once. The receptor comes from a woman aged 55-69 years with acute COVID-19. The chain carries TRBV19 and TRBJ2-3; D perhaps matches TRBD1 (5 bases). Sequencing was done on a sample of PBMCs or T cells enriched from blood (not recorded which). CDR3 sequence (DNA): TGTGCCAGTAGCCGACAGTTGACTAGCACAGATACGCAGTATTTT. As protein: CASSRQLTSTDTQYF.